The 5 T cell receptor beta chains below all came from one sample that was sequenced in a study of blood T cell repertoires in COVID-19. Data came from immunoSEQ multiplex PCR; TCRdb stores just in-frame clones and leaves some out. This table holds about 81,000 clones, more than 80% found once. Material for sequencing was peripheral blood. The source is a human donor in a cohort sampled during active COVID-19.

This clone was detected only once. J is TRBJ1-1 and V is TRBV6-2 or TRBV6-3, with 9 bases that match TRBD1. The CDR3 consists of 15 residues. Trimming took 4 bases from V and 4 from J; bases not matched to a gene: 7. Per germline, CDR1 MNHEY and CDR2 SVGEGT. The CDR3 DNA is TGTGCCAGCAGTTCCGACAGGGGGGTGGCCACTGAAGCTTTCTTT. This codes for CASSSDRGVATEAFF.

The rearrangement uses TRBV12-3 or TRBV12-4 and TRBJ1-2; D may be TRBD1 (5 bases). V was cut by 3 bases and J by 7 bases, with 12 bases left in between. This CDR3 comprises 13 residues. In DNA, the CDR3 is TGTGCCAGCAGTTTTCAGGGAAGGGGTGGCTACACCTTC. Amino acids: CASSFQGRGGYTF.

The chain has TRBV5-4 and TRBJ2-3; the match to TRBD2 covers 9 bases. Losses at the gene ends were 5 bases for V and 0 bases for J; bases not matched to a gene: 10. Germline V gene sequence: CDR1 SGHNT, CDR2 YYREEE (reference sequence). The CDR3 consists of 17 residues. CDR3 loop: CASRFRSSGGSTDTQYF. DNA for the CDR3: TGTGCCAGCAGATTCCGAAGCAGCGGGGGGAGCACAGATACGCAGTATTTT.

The J gene is TRBJ2-7, the V gene TRBV5-1, with TRBD1 as a possible D gene (7 bases). Per the germline V gene, CDR1 is SGHRS and CDR2 is YFSETQ. V was clipped by 7 bases and J by 5 bases, with 22 bases between them. CDR3 length equals 15 residues. The CDR3 DNA reads TGCGCCAGCGCAAGGAGGGACAGACTACGGGACGAGCAGTACTTC. Its protein is CASARRDRLRDEQYF.

This clone came up once. This sequence joins TRBV5-1 and TRBJ1-1; D may be TRBD1 (5 bases). The CDR3 is 15 residues long. The ends were cut back, 4 bases at V and 1 base at J, with 14 bases in the middle. Germline CDR1 SGHRS, CDR2 YFSETQ. The CDR3 region is CASSPDPGGNTEAFF. For the CDR3, the DNA is TGCGCCAGCAGCCCTGATCCGGGGGGGAACACTGAAGCTTTCTTT.